The 9 T cell receptor beta chains in this list originate from one sample, sequenced in a study of neurological immune-mediated disorders. TCRdb re-derived calls from the 5' RACE reads in MiXCR, one entry per CDR3 protein. The sample includes 69,000 or so distinct CDR3 sequences, about 5.1% of them seen just once. The specimen sequenced was PBMCs. The receptors originated from a woman aged 70-85 years with multiple sclerosis.

This clonotype came up many times. The rearrangement links TRBV6-6 to TRBJ2-2, with 11 bases aligning to TRBD2. The germline CDR1 and CDR2 sequences are MNHNY and SVGAGI (reference sequence). There are 18 residues in the CDR3. V lost 4 bases and J lost 3; bases outside the gene matches: 10. The CDR3 here is CASSSGGSGRAYTGELFF. The DNA of the CDR3 is TGTGCCAGCAGTTCTGGTGGTAGCGGGAGGGCCTACACCGGGGAGCTGTTTTTT.

The genes are TRBV24-1 and TRBJ2-1; 13 bases map to TRBD2. Per germline, CDR1 KGHDR and CDR2 SFDVKD. The CDR3 is 17 amino acids. V lost 4 bases, J lost 5 bases, and 7 bases stayed unmatched. The CDR3 DNA reads TGTGCCACCAGTGACCCCGGACTAGCGGGGGCCAACAATGAGCAGTTCTTC. This codes for CATSDPGLAGANNEQFF.

This clonotype was seen at least ten times. The chain joins TRBV20-1 to TRBJ1-4; D may be TRBD1 (5 bases). CDR1 DFQATT and CDR2 SNEGSKA come from the germline V gene (reference sequence). The ends were cut back, 2 bases at V and 7 bases at J, with 14 bases in the middle. The CDR3 runs 14 residues. The CDR3 region is CSARSPGPSEKLFF. The CDR3 region has the DNA TGCAGTGCTAGATCACCGGGACCAAGTGAAAAACTGTTTTTT.

This clonotype was picked up many times. This chain uses TRBV7-9 with TRBJ1-3, with unresolved D. The CDR3 contains 15 residues. V lost 4 bases, J lost 2 bases, and 12 bases lay in between. Per the germline V gene, CDR1 is SEHNR and CDR2 is FQNEAQ (reference sequence). The CDR3 protein is CASSSGPGTGNTIYF. The CDR3 DNA follows: TGTGCCAGCAGCTCCGGGCCTGGGACTGGAAACACCATATATTTT. Full variable domain (outside the CDR3, taken from reference TRBV7-9 and TRBJ1-3): DTGVSQNPRHKITKRGQNVTFRCDPISEHNRLYWYRQTLGQGPEFLTYFQNEAQLEKSRLLSDRFSAERPKGSFSTLEIQRTEQGDSAMYLCASSSGPGTGNTIYFGEGSWLTVV.

This clonotype was seen ten or more times. This chain joins TRBV10-3 and TRBJ2-3; D call uncertain. V lost 10 bases and J lost 3, with 17 bases in between. Germline V gene sequence: CDR1 ENHRY, CDR2 SYGVKD. The CDR3 is 14 residues long. CDR3 sequence reads: CATEKVPLTDTQYF. DNA of the CDR3: TGTGCCACCGAAAAAGTCCCCCTTACAGATACGCAGTATTTT.

V gene TRBV5-1 combines with J gene TRBJ1-1; a possible D gene is TRBD1 (5 bases). Germline loops: CDR1 SGHRS, CDR2 YFSETQ. The CDR3 contains 17 residues. V was pared by 1 base and J by 0 bases, with 16 bases between. The CDR3 DNA follows: TGCGCCAGCAGCTTGCGCTTCCGGGACGGGATGAACACTGAAGCTTTCTTT. Protein: CASSLRFRDGMNTEAFF.

This clonotype has a count of ten or more. The J gene is TRBJ2-3, the V gene TRBV25-1, with D unresolved. The CDR3 length is 14 residues. The V gene's germline CDR1 is MGHDK and CDR2 SYGVNS. V was cut by 4 bases and J by 3 bases, with 11 bases left in between. The CDR3 nucleotides read TGTGCCAGCAGTGTCCCTAGTAAAACAGATACGCAGTATTTT. Translated: CASSVPSKTDTQYF.

In its sample, this clonotype was seen many times. This rearrangement joins TRBV6-6 to TRBJ2-7; 10 nucleotides match TRBD2. Trimming cost V 5 bases and J 6 bases; bases outside gene matches: 10. CDR1 MNHNY and CDR2 SVGAGI come from the germline V gene (reference sequence). This CDR3 has 15 residues. CDR3 nucleotides: TGTGCCAGCAGTAACCCTCTAGCGGGAGTTCTCGAGCAGTACTTC. Encoded protein: CASSNPLAGVLEQYF.

This clonotype was detected many times. The chain combines TRBV7-2 with TRBJ1-2, with D unresolved. The CDR3 sequence is 12 residues long. From germline, CDR1 is SGHTA and CDR2 FQGNSA. Trimming cost V 7 bases and J 0 bases, with 6 bases left between them. CDR3 residues: CASTPANYGYTF. CDR3 bases: TGTGCCAGCACCCCGGCTAACTATGGCTACACCTTC.